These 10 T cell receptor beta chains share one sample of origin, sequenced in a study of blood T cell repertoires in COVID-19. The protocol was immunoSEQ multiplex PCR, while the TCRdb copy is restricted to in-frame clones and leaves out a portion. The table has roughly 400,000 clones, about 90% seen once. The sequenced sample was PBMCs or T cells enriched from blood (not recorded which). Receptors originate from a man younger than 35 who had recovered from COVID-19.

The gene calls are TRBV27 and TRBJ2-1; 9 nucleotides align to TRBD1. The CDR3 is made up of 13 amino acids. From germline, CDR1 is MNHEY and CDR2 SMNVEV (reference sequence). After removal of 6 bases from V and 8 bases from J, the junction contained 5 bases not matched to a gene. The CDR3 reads CASRPTGGHEQFF. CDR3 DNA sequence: TGTGCCAGCAGGCCAACAGGGGGCCATGAGCAGTTCTTC.

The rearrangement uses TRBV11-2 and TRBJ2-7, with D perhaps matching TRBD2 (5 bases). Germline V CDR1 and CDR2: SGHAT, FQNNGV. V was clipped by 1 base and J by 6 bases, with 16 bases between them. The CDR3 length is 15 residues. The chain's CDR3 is CASSLGYTSFSEQYF. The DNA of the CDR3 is TGTGCCAGCAGCTTAGGCTATACTAGTTTCTCCGAGCAGTACTTC.

CDR3 sequence (DNA): TGTGCCTGGAGTAGGGGCGGAACTAACTATGGCTACACCTTC. It translates to CAWSRGGTNYGYTF. The chain employs TRBV30 and TRBJ1-2, with a tentative D call TRBD1 (5 bases). Looked up from germline, CDR1 is GTSNPN and CDR2 is SVGIG (reference sequence). Between the trimmed V and J ends, which lost 2 bases and 0 bases, there was a span of 10 bases. The CDR3 contains 14 residues. Variable domain in full (rest from reference TRBV30 and TRBJ1-2): SQTIHQWPATLVQPVGSPLSLECTVEGTSNPNLYWYRQAAGRGLQLLFYSVGIGQISSEVPQNLSASRPQDRQFILSSKKLLLSDSGFYLCAWSRGGTNYGYTFGSGTRLTVV.

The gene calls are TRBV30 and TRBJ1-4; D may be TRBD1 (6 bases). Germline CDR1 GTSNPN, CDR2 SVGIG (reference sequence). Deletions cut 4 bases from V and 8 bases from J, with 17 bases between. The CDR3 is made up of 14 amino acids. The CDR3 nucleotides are TGTGCCTGGAAGGGGGACGGGTTTAGCGAAAAACTGTTTTTT. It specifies CAWKGDGFSEKLFF.

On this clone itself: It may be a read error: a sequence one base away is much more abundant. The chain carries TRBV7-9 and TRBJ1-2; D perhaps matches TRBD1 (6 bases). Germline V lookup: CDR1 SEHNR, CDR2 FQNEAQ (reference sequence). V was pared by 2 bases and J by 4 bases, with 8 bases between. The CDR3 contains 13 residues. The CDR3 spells CASSLQGTYGYTF. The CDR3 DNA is TGTGCCAGCAGCTTACAGGGGACCTATGGCTACACCTTC. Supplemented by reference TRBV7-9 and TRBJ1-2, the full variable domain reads DTGVSQNPRHKITKRGQNVTFRCDPISEHNRLYWYRQTLGQGPEFLTYFQNEAQLEKSRLLSDRFSAERPKGSFSTLEIQRTEQGDSAMYLCASSLQGTYGYTFGSGTRLTVV.

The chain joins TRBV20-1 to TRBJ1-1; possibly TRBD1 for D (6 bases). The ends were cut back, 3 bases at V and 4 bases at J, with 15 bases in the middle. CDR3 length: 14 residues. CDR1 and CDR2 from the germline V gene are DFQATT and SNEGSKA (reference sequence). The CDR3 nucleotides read TGCAGTGCTAGTGCAGGGGCGTTAGCCACTGAAGCTTTCTTT. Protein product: CSASAGALATEAFF.

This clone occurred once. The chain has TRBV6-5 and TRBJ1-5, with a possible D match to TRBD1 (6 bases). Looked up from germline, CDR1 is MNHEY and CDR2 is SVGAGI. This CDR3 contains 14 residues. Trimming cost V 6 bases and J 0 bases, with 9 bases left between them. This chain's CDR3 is CASSRQVSNQPQHF. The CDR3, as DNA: TGTGCCAGCAGCAGACAGGTTAGCAATCAGCCCCAGCATTTT.

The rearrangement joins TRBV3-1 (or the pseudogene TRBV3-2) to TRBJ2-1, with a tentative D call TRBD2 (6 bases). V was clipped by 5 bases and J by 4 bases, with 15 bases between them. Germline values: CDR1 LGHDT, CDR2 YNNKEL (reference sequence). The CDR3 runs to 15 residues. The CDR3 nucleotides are TGTGCCAGCAGCTCCGGGACTTTTCGTTACAATGAGCAGTTCTTC. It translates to CASSSGTFRYNEQFF.

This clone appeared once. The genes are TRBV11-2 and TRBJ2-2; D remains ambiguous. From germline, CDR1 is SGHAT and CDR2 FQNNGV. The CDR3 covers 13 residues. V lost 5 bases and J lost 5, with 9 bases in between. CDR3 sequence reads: CASSPAVTGELFF. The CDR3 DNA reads TGTGCCAGCAGCCCCGCAGTAACCGGGGAGCTGTTTTTT.

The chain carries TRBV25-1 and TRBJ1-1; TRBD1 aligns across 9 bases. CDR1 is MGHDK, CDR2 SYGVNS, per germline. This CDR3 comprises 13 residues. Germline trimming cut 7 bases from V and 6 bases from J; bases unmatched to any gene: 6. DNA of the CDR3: TGTGCCAGCAAGACAGGGGGGGTGGCTGAAGCTTTCTTT. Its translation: CASKTGGVAEAFF.